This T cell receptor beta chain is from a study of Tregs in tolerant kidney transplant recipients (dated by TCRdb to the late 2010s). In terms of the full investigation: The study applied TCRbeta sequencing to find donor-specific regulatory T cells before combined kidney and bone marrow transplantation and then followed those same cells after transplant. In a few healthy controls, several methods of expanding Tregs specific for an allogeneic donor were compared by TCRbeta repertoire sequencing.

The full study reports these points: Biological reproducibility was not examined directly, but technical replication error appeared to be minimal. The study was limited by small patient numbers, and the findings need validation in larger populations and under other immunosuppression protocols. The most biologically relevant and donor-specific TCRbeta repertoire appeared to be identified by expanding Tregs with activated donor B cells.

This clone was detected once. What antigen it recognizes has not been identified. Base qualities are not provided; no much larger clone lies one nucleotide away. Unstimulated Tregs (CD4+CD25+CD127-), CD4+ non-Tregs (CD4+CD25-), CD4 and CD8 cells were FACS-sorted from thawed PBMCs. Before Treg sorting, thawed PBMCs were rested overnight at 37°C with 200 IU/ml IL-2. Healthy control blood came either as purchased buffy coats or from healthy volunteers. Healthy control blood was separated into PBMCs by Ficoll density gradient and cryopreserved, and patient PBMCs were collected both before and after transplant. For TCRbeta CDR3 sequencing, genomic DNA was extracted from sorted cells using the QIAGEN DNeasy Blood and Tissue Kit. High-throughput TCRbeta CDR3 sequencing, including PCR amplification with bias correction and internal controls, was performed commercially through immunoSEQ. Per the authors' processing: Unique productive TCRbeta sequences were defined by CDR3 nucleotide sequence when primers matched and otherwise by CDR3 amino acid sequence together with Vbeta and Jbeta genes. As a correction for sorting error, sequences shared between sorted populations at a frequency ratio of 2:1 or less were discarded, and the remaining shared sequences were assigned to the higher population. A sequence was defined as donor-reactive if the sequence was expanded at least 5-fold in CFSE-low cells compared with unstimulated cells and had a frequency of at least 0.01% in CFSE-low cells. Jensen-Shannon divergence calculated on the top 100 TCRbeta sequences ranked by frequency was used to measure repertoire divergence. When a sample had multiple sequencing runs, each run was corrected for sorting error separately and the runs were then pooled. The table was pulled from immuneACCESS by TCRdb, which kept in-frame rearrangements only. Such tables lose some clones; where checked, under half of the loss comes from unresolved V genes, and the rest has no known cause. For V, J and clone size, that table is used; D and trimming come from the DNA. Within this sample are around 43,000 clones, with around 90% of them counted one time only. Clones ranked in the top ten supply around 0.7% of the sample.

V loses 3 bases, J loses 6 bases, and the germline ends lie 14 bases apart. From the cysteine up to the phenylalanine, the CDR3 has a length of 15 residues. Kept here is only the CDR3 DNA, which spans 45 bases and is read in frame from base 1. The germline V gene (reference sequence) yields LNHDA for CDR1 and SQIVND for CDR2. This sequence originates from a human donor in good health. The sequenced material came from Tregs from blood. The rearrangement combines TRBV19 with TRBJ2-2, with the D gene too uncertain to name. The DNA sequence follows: TGTGCCAGTAGTATTCGCCGGAACGGACCCGGGGAGCTGTTTTTT. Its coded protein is CASSIRRNGPGELFF.